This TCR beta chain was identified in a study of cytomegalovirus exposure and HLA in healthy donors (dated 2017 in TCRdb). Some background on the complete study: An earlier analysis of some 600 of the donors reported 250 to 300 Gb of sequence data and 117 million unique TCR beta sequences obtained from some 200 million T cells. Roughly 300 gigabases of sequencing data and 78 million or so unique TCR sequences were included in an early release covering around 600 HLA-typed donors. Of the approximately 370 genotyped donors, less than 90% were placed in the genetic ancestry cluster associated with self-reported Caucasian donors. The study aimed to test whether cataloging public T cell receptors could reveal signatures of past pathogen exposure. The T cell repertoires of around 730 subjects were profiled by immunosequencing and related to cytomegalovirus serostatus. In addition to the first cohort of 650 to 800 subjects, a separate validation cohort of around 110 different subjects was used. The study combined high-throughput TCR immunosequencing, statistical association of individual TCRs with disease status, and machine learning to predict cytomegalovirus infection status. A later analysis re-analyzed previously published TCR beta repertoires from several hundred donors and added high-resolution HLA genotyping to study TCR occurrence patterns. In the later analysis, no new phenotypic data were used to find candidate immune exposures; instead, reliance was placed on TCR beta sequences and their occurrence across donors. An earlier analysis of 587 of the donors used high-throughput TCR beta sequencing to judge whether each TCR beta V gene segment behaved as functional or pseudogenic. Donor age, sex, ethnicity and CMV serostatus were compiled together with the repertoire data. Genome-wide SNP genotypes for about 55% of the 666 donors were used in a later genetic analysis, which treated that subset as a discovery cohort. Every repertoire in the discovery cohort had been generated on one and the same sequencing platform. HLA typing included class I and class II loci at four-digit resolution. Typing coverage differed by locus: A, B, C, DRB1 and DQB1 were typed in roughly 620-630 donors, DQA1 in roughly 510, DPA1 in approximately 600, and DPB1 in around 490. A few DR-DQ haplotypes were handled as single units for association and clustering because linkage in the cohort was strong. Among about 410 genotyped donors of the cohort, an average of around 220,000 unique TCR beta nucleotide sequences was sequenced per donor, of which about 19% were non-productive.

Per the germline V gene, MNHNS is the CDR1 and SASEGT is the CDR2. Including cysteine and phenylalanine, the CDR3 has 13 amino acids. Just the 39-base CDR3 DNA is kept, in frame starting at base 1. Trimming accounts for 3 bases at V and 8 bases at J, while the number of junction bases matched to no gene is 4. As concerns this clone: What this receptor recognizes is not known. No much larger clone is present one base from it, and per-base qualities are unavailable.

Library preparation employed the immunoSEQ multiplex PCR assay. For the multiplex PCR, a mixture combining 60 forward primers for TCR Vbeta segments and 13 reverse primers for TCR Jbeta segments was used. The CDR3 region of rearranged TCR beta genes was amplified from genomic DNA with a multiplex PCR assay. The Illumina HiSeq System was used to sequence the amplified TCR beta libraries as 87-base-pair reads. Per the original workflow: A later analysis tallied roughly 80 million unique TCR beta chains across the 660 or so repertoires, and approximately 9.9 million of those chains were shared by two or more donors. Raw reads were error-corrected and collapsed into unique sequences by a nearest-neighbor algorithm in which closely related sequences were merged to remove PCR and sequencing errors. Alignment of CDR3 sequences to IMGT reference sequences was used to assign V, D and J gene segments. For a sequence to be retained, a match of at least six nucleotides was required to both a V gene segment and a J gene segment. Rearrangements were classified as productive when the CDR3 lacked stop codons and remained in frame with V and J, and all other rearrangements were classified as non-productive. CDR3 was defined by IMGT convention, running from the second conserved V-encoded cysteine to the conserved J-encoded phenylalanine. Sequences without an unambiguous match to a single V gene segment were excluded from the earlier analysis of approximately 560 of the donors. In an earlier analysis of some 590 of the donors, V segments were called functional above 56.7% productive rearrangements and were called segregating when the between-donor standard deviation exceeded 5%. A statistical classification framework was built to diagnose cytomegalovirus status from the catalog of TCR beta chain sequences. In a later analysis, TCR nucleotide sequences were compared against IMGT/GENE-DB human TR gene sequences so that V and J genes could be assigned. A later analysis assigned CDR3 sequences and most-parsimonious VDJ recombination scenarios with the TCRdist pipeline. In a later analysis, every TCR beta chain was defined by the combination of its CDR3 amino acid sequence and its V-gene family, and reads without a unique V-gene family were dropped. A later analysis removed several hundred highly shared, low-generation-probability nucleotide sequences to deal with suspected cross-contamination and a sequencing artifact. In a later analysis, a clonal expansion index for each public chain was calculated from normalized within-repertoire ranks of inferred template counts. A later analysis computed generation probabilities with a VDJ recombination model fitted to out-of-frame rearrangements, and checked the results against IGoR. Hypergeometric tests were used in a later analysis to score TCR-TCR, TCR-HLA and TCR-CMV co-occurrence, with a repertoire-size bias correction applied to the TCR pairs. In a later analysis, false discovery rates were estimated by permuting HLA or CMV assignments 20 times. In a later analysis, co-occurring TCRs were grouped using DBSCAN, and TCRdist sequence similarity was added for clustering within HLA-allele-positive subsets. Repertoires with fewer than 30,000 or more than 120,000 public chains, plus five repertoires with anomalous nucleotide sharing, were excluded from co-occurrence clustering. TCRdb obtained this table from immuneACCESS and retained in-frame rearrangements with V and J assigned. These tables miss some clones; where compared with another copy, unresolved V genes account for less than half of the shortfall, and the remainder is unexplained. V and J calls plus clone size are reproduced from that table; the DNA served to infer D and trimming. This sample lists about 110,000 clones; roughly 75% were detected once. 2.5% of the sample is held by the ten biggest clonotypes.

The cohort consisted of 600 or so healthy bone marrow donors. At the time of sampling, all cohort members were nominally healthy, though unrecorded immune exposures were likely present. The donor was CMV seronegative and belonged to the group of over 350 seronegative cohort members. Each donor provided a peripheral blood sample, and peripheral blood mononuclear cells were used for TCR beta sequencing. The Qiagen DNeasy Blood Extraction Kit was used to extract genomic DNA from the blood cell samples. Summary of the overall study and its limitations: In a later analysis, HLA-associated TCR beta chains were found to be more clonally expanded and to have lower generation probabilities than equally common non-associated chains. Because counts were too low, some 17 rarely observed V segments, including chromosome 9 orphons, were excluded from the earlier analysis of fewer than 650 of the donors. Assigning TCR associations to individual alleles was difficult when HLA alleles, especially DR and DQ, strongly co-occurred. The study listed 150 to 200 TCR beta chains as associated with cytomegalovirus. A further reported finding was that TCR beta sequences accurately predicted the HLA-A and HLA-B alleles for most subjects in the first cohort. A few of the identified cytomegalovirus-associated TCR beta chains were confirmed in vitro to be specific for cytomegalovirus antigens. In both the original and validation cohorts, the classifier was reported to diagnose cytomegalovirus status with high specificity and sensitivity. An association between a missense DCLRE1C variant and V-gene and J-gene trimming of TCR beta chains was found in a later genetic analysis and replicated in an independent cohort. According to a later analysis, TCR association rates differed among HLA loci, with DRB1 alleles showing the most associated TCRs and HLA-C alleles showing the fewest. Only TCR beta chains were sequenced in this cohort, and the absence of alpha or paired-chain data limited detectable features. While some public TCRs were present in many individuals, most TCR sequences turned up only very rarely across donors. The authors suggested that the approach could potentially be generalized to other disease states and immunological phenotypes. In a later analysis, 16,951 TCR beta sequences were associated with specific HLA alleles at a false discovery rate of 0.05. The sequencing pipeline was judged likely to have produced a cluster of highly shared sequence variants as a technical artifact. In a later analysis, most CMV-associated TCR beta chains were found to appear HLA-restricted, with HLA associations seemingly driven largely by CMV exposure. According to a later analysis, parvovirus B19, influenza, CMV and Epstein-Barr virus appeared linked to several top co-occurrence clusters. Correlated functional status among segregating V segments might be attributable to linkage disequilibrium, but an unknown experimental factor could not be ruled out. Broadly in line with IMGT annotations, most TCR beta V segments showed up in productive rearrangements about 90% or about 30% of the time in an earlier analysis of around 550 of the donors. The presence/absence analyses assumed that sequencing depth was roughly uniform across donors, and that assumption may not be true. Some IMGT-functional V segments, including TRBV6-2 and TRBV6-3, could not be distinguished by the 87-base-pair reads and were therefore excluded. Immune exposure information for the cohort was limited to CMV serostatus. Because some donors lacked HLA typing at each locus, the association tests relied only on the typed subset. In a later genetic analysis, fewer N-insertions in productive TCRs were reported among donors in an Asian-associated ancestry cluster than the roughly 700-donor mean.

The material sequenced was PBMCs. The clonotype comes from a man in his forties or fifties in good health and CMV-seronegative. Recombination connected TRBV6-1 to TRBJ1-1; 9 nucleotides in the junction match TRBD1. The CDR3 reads CASSENRGREAFF. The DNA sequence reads TGTGCCAGCAGTGAGAACAGGGGGCGAGAAGCTTTCTTT.